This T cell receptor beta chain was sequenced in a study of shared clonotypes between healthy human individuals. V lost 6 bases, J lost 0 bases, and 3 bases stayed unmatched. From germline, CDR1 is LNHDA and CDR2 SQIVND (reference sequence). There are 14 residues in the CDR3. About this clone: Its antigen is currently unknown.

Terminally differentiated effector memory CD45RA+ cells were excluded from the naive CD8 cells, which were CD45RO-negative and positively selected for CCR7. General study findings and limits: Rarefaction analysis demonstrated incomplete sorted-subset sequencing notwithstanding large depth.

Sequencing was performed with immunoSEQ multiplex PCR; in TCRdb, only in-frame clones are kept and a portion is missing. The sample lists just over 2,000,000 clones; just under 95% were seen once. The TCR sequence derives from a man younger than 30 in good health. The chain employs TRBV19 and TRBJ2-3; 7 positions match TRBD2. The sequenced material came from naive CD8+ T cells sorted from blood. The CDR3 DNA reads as TGTGCCAGTAGCGAGCGGGGCAGCACAGATACGCAGTATTTT. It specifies CASSERGSTDTQYF.